Reported below is one T cell receptor (beta chain). Study processing details: Estimation of nucleated cell counts was performed using reference gene primer amplification. Libraries were prepared by immunoSEQ multiplex PCR; TCRdb keeps only in-frame clonotypes and omits some of them. That table is the source of V, J and clone size, and D and trimming were worked out from the DNA. The table has about 330,000 clones, roughly 90% seen once. The sample comes from a study of blood T cell repertoires in COVID-19. Across the study: The study drew acute and convalescent COVID-19 samples from the United States, Italy and Spain. From T cells, B-cell-depleted T cells, or PBMCs came the material, which was cDNA or gDNA.

The trim removed 4 bases at V and 11 bases at J, leaving 6 bases unmatched. This CDR3 contains 14 residues. Germline CDR1 is MNHNY and CDR2 is SVGAGI (reference sequence). The sequenced sample consisted of peripheral blood. The TCR was taken from a woman aged 50 to 60 with active or convalescent COVID-19. The V and J genes are TRBV6-6 and TRBJ1-6; 9 bases map to TRBD1. CDR3 sequence: CASSSWGQGAPLHF. The CDR3 coding sequence is TGTGCCAGCAGTTCATGGGGACAGGGAGCACCCCTCCACTTT.